The entry below gives a single T cell receptor (beta chain) sequence along with its context. Its antigen is currently unknown. V lost 4 bases, J lost 0 bases, and 5 bases stayed unmatched. CDR1 SGHNT and CDR2 YYREEE come from the germline V gene (reference sequence). CDR3 length equals 16 residues. Relapse was seen in all patients after autologous stem cell transplantation, and brentuximab vedotin exposure was variable. The repertoire was sequenced with immunoSEQ multiplex PCR; TCRdb's copy has only in-frame clones and lacks some. The sample lists under 100,000 clones, 80% to 85% occurring once. The data stem from a study of PD-1 blockade in classical Hodgkin lymphoma. The study, taken as a whole, reports: When set against healthy donors, newly diagnosed patients were reported to show lower baseline TCR diversity.

The starting material was peripheral blood mononuclear cells (PBMCs), obtained at baseline. This clonotype was sampled from a human donor with classical Hodgkin lymphoma. The chain links TRBV5-4 to TRBJ2-2; TRBD2 agrees at 8 bases. The CDR3 DNA reads as TGTGCCAGCAGCAGATTAGCGGGATCGAACACCGGGGAGCTGTTTTTT. Its protein is CASSRLAGSNTGELFF.